These 7 T cell receptor beta chains were sequenced from one sample in a study of T cells in Graves' hyperthyroidism and ophthalmopathy. The investigators amplified TCR beta CDR3 regions from RNA transcripts. Primed by the HTBI set, a first-round RT-PCR was run on the TCR CDR3. TCRdb recomputed calls from the multiplex PCR reads with MiXCR, one row per CDR3 protein. The sample records about 260,000 distinct CDR3 sequences, 15% to 20% being singletons. Sequences were obtained from blood. Receptors were obtained from a woman under 30 with Graves' ophthalmopathy.

This clonotype appeared many times. The chain uses TRBV24-1 and TRBJ2-3; D not resolved. V lost 10 bases and J lost 5, with 21 bases in between. The CDR3 is made up of 15 amino acids. The germline V gene has CDR1 KGHDR and CDR2 SFDVKD. The CDR3 nucleotides are TGTGCCACGAGCCCTCCTCAAGGAAGGGAAGATACGCAGTATTTT. As protein: CATSPPQGREDTQYF.

This chain links TRBV2 with TRBJ2-3; 14 bases align to TRBD2. V lost 6 bases to trimming and J lost 2 bases; unmatched junction nucleotides: 7. The CDR3 loop spans 17 amino acids. Germline V gene lookup returns CDR1 SNHLY and CDR2 FYNNEI. CDR3 nucleotides: TGTGCCAGCAGCTGGACTAGCGGGGGGCTCGACACAGATACGCAGTATTTT. Translated: CASSWTSGGLDTDTQYF. Full variable domain (rest looked up from reference TRBV2 and TRBJ2-3): EPEVTQTPSHQVTQMGQEVILRCVPISNHLYFYWYRQILGQKVEFLVSFYNNEISEKSEIFDDQFSVERPDGSNFTLKIRSTKLEDSAMYFCASSWTSGGLDTDTQYFGPGTRLTVL.

A single count supports this clonotype. A read error is possible here, since a much larger clone lies one base away. V and J are TRBV13 and TRBJ2-4; no firm D call. The CDR3 consists of 12 residues. Germline V gene data show CDR1 as PRHDT and CDR2 as FYEKMQ (reference sequence). V lost 10 bases and J lost 8, with 15 bases in between. CDR3 DNA sequence: TGTGCCATCAGTGCCAGCGAAGACATTCAGTACTTC. Protein product: CAISASEDIQYF.

This clonotype was found many times. CDR3 DNA sequence: TGTGCCTGGAGTGTAGGGCTAGCTCCCAGGGAGCTGTTTTTT. Protein sequence: CAWSVGLAPRELFF. The chain joins TRBV30 to TRBJ2-2, with D perhaps TRBD2 (5 bases). The CDR3 is 14 amino acids. V dropped 0 bases and J dropped 9 bases, with 14 bases sitting between them. The V gene's germline CDR1 is GTSNPN and CDR2 SVGIG (reference sequence).

The table lists this clonotype with many counts. The chain couples TRBV12-3 or TRBV12-4 to TRBJ1-4; D not certain. The V gene lost 1 base and the J gene lost 1 base, with 10 bases spanning the gap. This CDR3 contains 16 residues. The CDR3 reads CASSLVLLGTNEKLFF. CDR3 coding DNA: TGTGCCAGCAGTTTAGTCTTATTGGGAACTAATGAAAAACTGTTTTTT.

At least ten counts were recorded for this clonotype. The rearrangement joins TRBV28 to TRBJ1-1, with 7 positions matching TRBD1. Germline values: CDR1 MDHEN, CDR2 SYDVKM. This CDR3 spans 14 amino acids. V lost 6 bases to trimming and J lost 4 bases; unmatched junction nucleotides: 8. The DNA of the CDR3 is TGTGCCAGCAGAGAGACAGGGCAGACCACTGAAGCTTTCTTT. Amino acids: CASRETGQTTEAFF.

This clonotype was seen more than once but under ten times. The rearrangement links TRBV20-1 to TRBJ2-2; D ambiguous. V was clipped by 3 bases and J by 3 bases, with 14 bases between them. The CDR3 contains 15 residues. Germline-derived CDR1 and CDR2 are DFQATT and SNEGSKA (reference sequence). The DNA for the CDR3 is TGCAGTGCTAGGGTAGGGCCTAGAGACACCGGGGAGCTGTTTTTT. Translated, it gives CSARVGPRDTGELFF.